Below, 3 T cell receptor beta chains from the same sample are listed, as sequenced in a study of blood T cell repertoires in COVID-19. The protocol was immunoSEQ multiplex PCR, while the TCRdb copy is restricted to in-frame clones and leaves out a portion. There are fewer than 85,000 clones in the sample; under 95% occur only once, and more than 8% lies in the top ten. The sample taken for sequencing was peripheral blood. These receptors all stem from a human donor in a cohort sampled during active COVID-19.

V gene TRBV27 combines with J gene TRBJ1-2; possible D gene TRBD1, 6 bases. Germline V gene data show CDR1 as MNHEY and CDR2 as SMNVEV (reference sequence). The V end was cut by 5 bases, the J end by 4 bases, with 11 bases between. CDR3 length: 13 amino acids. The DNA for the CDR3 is TGTGCCAGCAGTCCGGGACACTCCTATGGCTACACCTTC. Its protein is CASSPGHSYGYTF.

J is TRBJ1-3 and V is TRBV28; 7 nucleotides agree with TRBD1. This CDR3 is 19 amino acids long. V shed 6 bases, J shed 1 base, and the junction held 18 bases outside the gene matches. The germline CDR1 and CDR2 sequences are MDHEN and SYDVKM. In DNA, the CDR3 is TGTGCCAGCAGCCCGTCACCAGGACAGGTGACGTTTTCTGGAAACACCATATATTTT. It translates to CASSPSPGQVTFSGNTIYF.

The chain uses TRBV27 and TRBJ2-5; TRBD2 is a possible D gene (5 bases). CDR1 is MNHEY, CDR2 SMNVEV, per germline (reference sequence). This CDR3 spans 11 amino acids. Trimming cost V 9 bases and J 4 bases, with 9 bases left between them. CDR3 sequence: CASQRGETQYF. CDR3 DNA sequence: TGTGCCAGTCAACGGGGAGAGACCCAGTACTTC.